One and the same sample provided the 4 T cell receptor beta chains below, sequenced in a study of shared clonotypes between healthy human individuals. TCRdb's table, derived via immunoSEQ multiplex PCR, lists solely in-frame clones and lacks some. The sample contains about half a million clones, roughly 80% of which appear only once. The material sequenced was PBMCs. Every receptor here comes from a woman aged 40-49 years in good health. Some clones in this sample may be carry-over from other donors' samples.

This clone was recorded many times. V is TRBV9 and J is TRBJ1-4; TRBD1 matches at 8 bases. There are 14 residues in the CDR3. The germline CDR1 and CDR2 sequences are SGDLS and YYNGEE. V dropped 3 bases and J dropped 8; count of bases not matched to a gene: 6. CDR3 loop: CASSAQGAGEKLFF. The CDR3 bases are TGTGCCAGCAGCGCCCAGGGGGCTGGAGAAAAACTGTTTTTT.

The V gene is TRBV4-2, the J gene TRBJ2-5, with 7 nucleotides matching TRBD2. The CDR3 consists of 16 residues. V shed 4 bases, J shed 2 bases, and the junction held 10 bases outside the gene matches. CDR1 is LGHNA, CDR2 YNFKEQ, per germline. CDR3 loop: CASSPRVGGRQETQYF. CDR3 in DNA: TGTGCCAGCAGCCCCAGGGTCGGGGGGAGACAAGAGACCCAGTACTTC.

The chain joins TRBV27 to TRBJ1-3; D is unresolved. Trimming pared 5 bases from V and 4 bases from J, leaving 9 bases between. Germline V gene sequence: CDR1 MNHEY, CDR2 SMNVEV (reference sequence). The length of the CDR3 is 13 residues. CDR3 region: CASSINSGNTIYF. CDR3 sequence (DNA): TGTGCCAGCAGTATTAACTCCGGAAACACCATATATTTT.

This chain links TRBV29-1 with TRBJ2-1, with D maybe TRBD2 (7 bases). Germline CDR1 SQVTM, CDR2 ANQGSEA. This CDR3 spans 14 amino acids. V was trimmed by 1 base and J by 6 bases, leaving 13 bases between them. The CDR3 loop reads CSVEGGGLSNEQFF. In DNA, the CDR3 is TGCAGCGTTGAAGGGGGGGGGCTCTCCAATGAGCAGTTCTTC.